These T cell receptor beta chains were read from a single sample in a study of blood T cell repertoires in COVID-19. Libraries were prepared by immunoSEQ multiplex PCR; TCRdb keeps only in-frame clonotypes and omits some of them. Of roughly 300,000 clones in the sample, around 80% were seen once. The sample was peripheral blood. The receptors come from a woman aged 45-59 years with acute or convalescent COVID-19. Each CDR3 is given without its conserved first and last residue. The order of the fields is V gene, CDR3 length, CDR3 protein.

>TRBV7-2|14
ASSFSGYRGGAEAF
>TRBV7-9|12
ASSFSTPYNEQF
>TRBV19|9
ASSLLNEQF
>TRBV5-6|12
ASSFEVGNYGYT
>TRBV19|11
ATGTRKNSPLH
>TRBV25-1|11
ASSLLGGPEAF
>TRBV6-6|14
ASSYRGLAGGIDGF
>TRBV6-5|13
ASSYVGGGSTEAF
>TRBV30|14
AWSVYRTDHNYGYT
>TRBV24-1|13
ATSEGVVSGDTQY
>TRBV27|11
ASTRYGNEKLF
>TRBV3-1/TRBV3-2|11
ASRSPPNTEAF
>TRBV5-1|14
ASSLVAGGSNSPLH
>TRBV7-9|17
ASNLGVGSSTPGANVLT
>TRBV30|11
ASRTGVNTEAF
>TRBV5-1|13
ASSLDGVMNTEAF
>TRBV2|11
ASRRDLNTEAF
>TRBV3-1/TRBV3-2|10
ASSSSGGKAF
>TRBV6-2/TRBV6-3|11
ASSEGLSYEQY
>TRBV27|12
ASSSTGGFYGYT
>TRBV5-1|11
ASSLTQFAEQF
>TRBV7-9|13
ASSLARQGQETQY
>TRBV5-1|14
ASSEDRPSSGNTIY
>TRBV4-1|16
ASSQTSLPSVAGGRRF
>TRBV7-2|13
ASSSASGNTGELF
>TRBV2|13
ASSPGRTGNTEAF
>TRBV6-5|10
ASRSHNSPLH
>TRBV7-2|14
ASSLLSAGDPYEQY
>TRBV12-5|15
ASGLAPGTALNQPQH
>TRBV3-1/TRBV3-2|14
ASSPSTGGDDGKLF
>TRBV24-1|11
ATRDRENQPQH
>TRBV11-3|11
ASSASQNTEAF
>TRBV13|14
ASSPTGPQATGELF
>TRBV7-9|14
ASSLGRPGSGDEQF
>TRBV6-5|11
ASSYRGGTEAF
>TRBV4-1|16
ASSPRSSGLVSPDTQY
>TRBV27|12
ASGPRGLGYGYT
>TRBV27|11
ASGDRVTYEQY
>TRBV2|13
ASSRTGGNNEKLF
>TRBV5-1|14
ASSLGLMSSYNEQF
>TRBV12-3/TRBV12-4|11
ASSLQGPYGYT
>TRBV12-3/TRBV12-4|11
ASNFHPNTEAF
>TRBV30|12
AWKPGATNEKLF
>TRBV7-9|11
ASSTDLVDEQF
>TRBV11-3|11
ANTGQLENTYT
>TRBV30|14
AWSVLGRTGGNEQF
>TRBV5-1|14
ASSNRDRESGNTIY
>TRBV5-1|12
ASSVDRVNTEAF
>TRBV29-1|14
SVGQTGTGRGYGYT
>TRBV6-1|14
ASSARLAADSYEQY
>TRBV25-1|15
ASSNNPGGEANYGYT
>TRBV6-5|13
ASTRTGQYQETQY
>TRBV2|11
ASSGTGTQPQH
>TRBV7-2|15
ASSLGVSGQGLTEAF
>TRBV6-6|13
ASSYSDRDNQPQH
>TRBV5-4|13
ASSLVYGKNTEAF
>TRBV9|14
ASSPRGGDTYNEQF
>TRBV2|15
ASIKGQGVFAADTQY
>TRBV5-6|14
ASSLINGGSNEKLF